This TCR beta chain was captured in a study of blood T cell repertoires in COVID-19. Assay used: immunoSEQ multiplex PCR; TCRdb lists only in-frame clones, some missing. The sample has 250,000 to 300,000 clones, approximately 90% seen once. Participant ages covered about 18 to 100 years across 25 or so US areas. The sequence was obtained from a woman aged 55-70 years in a cohort exposed to, infected with or recovered from COVID-19 (not recorded which). The specimen was PBMCs or T cells enriched from blood (not recorded which).

The CDR3 spells CATSDATSGPSTDTQYF. CDR3 coding DNA: TGTGCCACCAGTGATGCGACTAGCGGGCCTAGCACAGATACGCAGTATTTT. The V call is TRBV24-1, the J call TRBJ2-3; 10 bases agree with TRBD2. V trimming: 3 bases; J trimming: 0 bases; junction bases outside the gene matches: 5. Per germline, CDR1 KGHDR and CDR2 SFDVKD. This CDR3 is built from 17 residues.